This T cell receptor beta chain originates from a study of shared clonotypes between healthy human individuals. Looking at the study overall: CD8 memory received one plate per donor, CD8 naive two, CD4 memory three and CD4 naive three.

For sorted subsets, approximately 200 ng DNA per replicate equaled approximately 32,000 T cell genomes. Profiled with immunoSEQ multiplex PCR; TCRdb holds only in-frame clones, not every one. The repertoire includes about 750,000 clones, more than 85% of them detected once, and 20% to 30% sits in the top ten. The table lists this clone with a count of one. Trimming stripped 2 bases from V and 6 bases from J, with 16 bases between. The CDR3 contains 15 residues. Germline CDR1 is MNHEY and CDR2 is SVGAGI. Naive CD8 cells comprised CD45RO-negative, CCR7-positively selected cells, excluding terminally differentiated effector memory CD45RA+ cells.

The sequence derives from a man aged 30 to 45 in good health. Sample: naive CD8+ T cells sorted from blood. The chain recombines TRBV6-5 with TRBJ1-2; D may be TRBD1 (5 bases). The CDR3 here is CASSYTLVGGDGYTF. CDR3 sequence (DNA): TGTGCCAGCAGTTACACCCTCGTCGGGGGGGATGGCTACACCTTC.